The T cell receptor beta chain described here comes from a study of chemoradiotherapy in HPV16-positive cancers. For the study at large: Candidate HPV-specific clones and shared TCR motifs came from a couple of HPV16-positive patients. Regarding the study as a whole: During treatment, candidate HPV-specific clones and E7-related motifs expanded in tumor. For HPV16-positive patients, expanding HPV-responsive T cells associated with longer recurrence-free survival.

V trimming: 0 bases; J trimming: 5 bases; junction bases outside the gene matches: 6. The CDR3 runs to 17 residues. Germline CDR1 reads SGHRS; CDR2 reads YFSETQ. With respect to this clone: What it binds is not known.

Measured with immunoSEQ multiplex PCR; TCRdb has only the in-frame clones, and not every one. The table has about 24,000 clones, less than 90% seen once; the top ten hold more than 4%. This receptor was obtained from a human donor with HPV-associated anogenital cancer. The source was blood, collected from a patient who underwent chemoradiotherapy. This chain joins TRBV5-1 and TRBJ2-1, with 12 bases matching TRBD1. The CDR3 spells CASSLAPGTGGNNEQFF. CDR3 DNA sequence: TGCGCCAGCAGCTTGGCCCCCGGGACAGGGGGCAACAATGAGCAGTTCTTC. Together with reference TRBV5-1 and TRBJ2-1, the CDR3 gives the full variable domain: KAGVTQTPRYLIKTRGQQVTLSCSPISGHRSVSWYQQTPGQGLQFLFEYFSETQRNKGNFPGRFSGRQFSNSRSEMNVSTLELGDSALYLCASSLAPGTGGNNEQFFGPGTRLTVL.